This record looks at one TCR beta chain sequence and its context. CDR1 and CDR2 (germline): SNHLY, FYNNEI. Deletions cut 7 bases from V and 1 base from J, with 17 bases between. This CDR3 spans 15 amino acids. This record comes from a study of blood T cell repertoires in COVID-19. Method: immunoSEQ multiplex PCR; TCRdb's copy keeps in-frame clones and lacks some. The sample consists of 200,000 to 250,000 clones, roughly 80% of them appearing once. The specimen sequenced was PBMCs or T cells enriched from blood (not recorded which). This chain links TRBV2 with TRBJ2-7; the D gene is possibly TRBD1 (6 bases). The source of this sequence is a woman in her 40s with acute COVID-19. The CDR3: CASNPLTGLSYEQYF. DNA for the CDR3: TGTGCCAGCAATCCCCTGACAGGTCTGTCCTACGAGCAGTACTTC.